This TCR beta chain was captured in a study of control samples from healthy donors and cancer patients. Clones were sequenced by immunoSEQ multiplex PCR, and TCRdb holds only the in-frame ones, with some missing. The sample shows some 120,000 clones, about 93% of them seen only once. The V gene's germline CDR1 is MNHEY and CDR2 SVGAGI. V lost 4 bases, J lost 6 bases, and 4 bases lay in between. CDR3 size: 11 residues. The specimen sequenced was blood. The rearrangement uses TRBV6-5 and TRBJ2-1; D is undetermined. The source is a man in his late teens or twenties in good health. The CDR3 spells CASSFFNEQFF. In DNA form, the CDR3 reads TGTGCCAGCAGTTTCTTCAATGAGCAGTTCTTC.